A single T cell receptor beta chain is shown here with its context. The limits of the CDR3 on the DNA are not certain, so only TCRdb's listed CDR3 is given. The sample belongs to a study of blood T cell repertoires in COVID-19. Study overall: Sites in the United States, Italy and Spain provided acute and convalescent COVID-19 samples. T cells, B-cell-depleted T cells, or PBMCs provided the cDNA or gDNA that served as material.

One Seattle source followed patients from active infection through their disease course. In the original processing: Reference gene primers were amplified, and this amplification served to estimate nucleated cell counts. Sequencing was performed with immunoSEQ multiplex PCR; in TCRdb, only in-frame clones are kept and a portion is missing. The V and J calls and clone size come from that table; D and trimming were worked out from the DNA. The repertoire holds more than 200,000 clones, 85% to 90% seen once, with approximately 2.6% in the top ten. This TCR was sampled from a young man with COVID-19, enrolled during active disease. The sample was peripheral blood.

Here the CDR3 reads CASSDFLWTGVRSPLHF. The chain joins TRBV2 to TRBJ1-6; the table's D gene call, TRBD1, was not cross checked with the DNA. Looked up from germline, CDR1 is SNHLY and CDR2 is FYNNEI. The length of the CDR3 is 17 amino acids, counting both ends.